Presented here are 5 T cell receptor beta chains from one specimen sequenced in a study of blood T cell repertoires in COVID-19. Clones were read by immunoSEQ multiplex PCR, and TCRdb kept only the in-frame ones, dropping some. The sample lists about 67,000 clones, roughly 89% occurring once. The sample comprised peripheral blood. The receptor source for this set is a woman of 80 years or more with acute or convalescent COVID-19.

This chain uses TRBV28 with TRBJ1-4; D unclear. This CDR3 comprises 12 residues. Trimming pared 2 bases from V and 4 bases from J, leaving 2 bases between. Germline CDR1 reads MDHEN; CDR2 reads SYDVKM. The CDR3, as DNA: TGTGCCAGCAGTTTACTTAATGAAAAACTGTTTTTT. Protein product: CASSLLNEKLFF.

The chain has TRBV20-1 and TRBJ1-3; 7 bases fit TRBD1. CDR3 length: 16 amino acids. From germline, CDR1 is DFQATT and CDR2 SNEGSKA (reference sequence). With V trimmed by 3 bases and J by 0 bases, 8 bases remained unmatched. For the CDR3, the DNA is TGCAGTGCTAGTAGGGACAGCCTTTCCTCTGGAAACACCATATATTTT. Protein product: CSASRDSLSSGNTIYF.

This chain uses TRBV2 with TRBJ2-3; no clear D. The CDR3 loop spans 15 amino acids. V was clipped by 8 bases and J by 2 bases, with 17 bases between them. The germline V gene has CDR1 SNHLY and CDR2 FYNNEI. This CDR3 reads CASRLGPTNTDTQYF. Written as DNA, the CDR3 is TGTGCCAGCCGACTCGGCCCAACTAACACAGATACGCAGTATTTT. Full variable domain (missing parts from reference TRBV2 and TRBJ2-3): EPEVTQTPSHQVTQMGQEVILRCVPISNHLYFYWYRQILGQKVEFLVSFYNNEISEKSEIFDDQFSVERPDGSNFTLKIRSTKLEDSAMYFCASRLGPTNTDTQYFGPGTRLTVL.

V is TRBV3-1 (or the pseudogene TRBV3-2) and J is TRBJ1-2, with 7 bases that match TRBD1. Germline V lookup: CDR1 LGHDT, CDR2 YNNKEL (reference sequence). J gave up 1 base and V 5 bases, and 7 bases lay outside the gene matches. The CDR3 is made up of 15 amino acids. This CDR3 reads CASSTTWDSNYGYTF. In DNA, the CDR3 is TGTGCCAGCAGCACGACCTGGGACAGTAACTATGGCTACACCTTC.

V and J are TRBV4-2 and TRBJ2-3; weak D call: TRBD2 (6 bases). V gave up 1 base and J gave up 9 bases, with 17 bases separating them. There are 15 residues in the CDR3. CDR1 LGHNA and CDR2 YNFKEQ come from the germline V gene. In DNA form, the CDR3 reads TGTGCCAGCAGCCAAGGGGACGGGGGACTCCGAACGCAGTATTTT. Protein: CASSQGDGGLRTQYF.